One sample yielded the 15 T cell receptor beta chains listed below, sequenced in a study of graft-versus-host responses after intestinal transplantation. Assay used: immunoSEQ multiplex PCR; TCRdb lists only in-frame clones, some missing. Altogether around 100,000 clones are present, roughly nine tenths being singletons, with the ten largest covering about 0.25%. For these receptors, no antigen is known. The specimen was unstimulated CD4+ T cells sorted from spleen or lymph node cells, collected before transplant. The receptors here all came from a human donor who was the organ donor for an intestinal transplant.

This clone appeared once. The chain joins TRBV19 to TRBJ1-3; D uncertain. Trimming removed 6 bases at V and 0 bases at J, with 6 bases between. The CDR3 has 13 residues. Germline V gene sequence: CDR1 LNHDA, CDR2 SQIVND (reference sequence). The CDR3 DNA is TGTGCCAGTAGGGGGTTCTCTGGAAACACCATATATTTT. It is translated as CASRGFSGNTIYF.

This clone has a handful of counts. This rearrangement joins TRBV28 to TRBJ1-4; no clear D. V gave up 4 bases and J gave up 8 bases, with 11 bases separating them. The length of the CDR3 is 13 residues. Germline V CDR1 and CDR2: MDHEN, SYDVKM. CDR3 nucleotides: TGTGCCAGCAGTTGGAGGGTCGGGGAAAAACTGTTTTTT. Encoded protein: CASSWRVGEKLFF.

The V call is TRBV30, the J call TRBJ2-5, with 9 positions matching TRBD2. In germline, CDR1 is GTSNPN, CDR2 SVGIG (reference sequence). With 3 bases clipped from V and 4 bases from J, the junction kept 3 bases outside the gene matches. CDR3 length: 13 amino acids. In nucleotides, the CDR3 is TGTGCCTGGAGAGCGGGAGGAAGAGAGACCCAGTACTTC. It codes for CAWRAGGRETQYF.

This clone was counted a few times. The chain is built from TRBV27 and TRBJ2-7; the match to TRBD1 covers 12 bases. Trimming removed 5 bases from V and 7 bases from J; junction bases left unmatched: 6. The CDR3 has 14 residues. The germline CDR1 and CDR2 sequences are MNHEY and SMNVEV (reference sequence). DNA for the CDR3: TGTGCCAGCAGTAAGGGACAGGGGGCAAGGGAGCAGTACTTC. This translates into CASSKGQGAREQYF.

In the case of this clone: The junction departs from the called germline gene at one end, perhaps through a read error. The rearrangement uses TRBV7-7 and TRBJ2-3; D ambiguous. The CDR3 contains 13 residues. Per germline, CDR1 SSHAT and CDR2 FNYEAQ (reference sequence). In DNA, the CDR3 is TGTGCTAGCAGCTTTATGGGAACAGATACGCAGTATTTT. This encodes CASSFMGTDTQYF.

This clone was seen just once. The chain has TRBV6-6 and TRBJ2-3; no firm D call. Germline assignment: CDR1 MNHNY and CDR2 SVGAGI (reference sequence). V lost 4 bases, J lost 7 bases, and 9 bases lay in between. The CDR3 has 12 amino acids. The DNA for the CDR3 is TGTGCCAGCAGTTCCGATGCATATACGCAGTATTTT. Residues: CASSSDAYTQYF.

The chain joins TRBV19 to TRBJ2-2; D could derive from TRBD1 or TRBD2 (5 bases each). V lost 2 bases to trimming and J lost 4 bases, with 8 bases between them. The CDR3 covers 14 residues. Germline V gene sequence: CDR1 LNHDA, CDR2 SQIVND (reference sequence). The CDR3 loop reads CASSIRDATGELFF. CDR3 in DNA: TGTGCCAGTAGTATACGGGACGCCACCGGGGAGCTGTTTTTT.

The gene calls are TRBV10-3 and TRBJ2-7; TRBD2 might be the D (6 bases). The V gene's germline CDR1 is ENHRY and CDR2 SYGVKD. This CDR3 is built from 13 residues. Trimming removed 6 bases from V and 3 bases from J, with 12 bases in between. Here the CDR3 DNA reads TGTGCCATCAGCCGGGACTTATACTACGAGCAGTACTTC. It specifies CAISRDLYYEQYF.

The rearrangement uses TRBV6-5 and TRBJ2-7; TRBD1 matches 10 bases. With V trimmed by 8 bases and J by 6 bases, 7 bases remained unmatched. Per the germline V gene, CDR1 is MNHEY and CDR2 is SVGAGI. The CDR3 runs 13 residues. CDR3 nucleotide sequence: TGTGCCAGCGACCGGGACAGGGGCGGCGAGCAGTACTTC. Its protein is CASDRDRGGEQYF.

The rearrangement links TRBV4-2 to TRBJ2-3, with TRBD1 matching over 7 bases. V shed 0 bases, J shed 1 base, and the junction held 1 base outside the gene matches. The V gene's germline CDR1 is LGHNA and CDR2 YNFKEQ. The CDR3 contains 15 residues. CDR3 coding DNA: TGTGCCAGCAGCCAAGATGGACAGGGCACAGATACGCAGTATTTT. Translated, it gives CASSQDGQGTDTQYF.

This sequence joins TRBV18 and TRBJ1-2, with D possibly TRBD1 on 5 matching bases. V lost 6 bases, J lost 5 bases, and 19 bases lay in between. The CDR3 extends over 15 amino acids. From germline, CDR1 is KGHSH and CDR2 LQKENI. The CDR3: CASSPPGTSGYGYTF. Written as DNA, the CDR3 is TGTGCCAGCTCGCCTCCGGGGACCTCTGGGTATGGCTACACCTTC.

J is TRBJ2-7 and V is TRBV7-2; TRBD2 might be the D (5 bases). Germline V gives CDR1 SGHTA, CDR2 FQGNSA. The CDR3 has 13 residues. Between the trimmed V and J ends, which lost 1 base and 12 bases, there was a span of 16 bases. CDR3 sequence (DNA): TGTGCCAGCAGCTTAGAATTGGAGGACGGTTGGTACTTC. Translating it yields CASSLELEDGWYF.

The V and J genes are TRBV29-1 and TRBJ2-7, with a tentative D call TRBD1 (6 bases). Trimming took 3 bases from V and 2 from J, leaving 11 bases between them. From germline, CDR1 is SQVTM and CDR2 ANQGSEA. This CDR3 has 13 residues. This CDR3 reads CSVDRQGTYEQYF. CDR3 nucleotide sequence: TGCAGCGTTGATAGGCAGGGGACCTACGAGCAGTACTTC.

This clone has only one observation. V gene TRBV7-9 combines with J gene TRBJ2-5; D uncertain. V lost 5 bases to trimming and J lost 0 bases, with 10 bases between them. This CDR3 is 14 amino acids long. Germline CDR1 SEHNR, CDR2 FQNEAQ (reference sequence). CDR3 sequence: CASSPQVDQETQYF. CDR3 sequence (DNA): TGTGCCAGCAGCCCCCAGGTGGACCAAGAGACCCAGTACTTC.

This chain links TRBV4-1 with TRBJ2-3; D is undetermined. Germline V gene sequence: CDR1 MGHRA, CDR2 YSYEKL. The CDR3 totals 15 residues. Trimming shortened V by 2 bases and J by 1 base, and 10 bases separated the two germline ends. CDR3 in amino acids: CASSQTGARTDTQYF. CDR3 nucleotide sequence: TGCGCCAGCAGCCAAACGGGTGCCCGCACAGATACGCAGTATTTT.